What follows are 9 T cell receptor beta chains derived from one specimen sequenced in a study of blood T cell repertoires in COVID-19. Assay: immunoSEQ multiplex PCR; the TCRdb copy retains only in-frame clones and omits some. This sample has 110,000 to 150,000 clones, with more than 75% found just once. The specimen was peripheral blood. These receptors were obtained from a man aged 55-75 years with acute or convalescent COVID-19.

V is TRBV27 and J is TRBJ1-2; perhaps TRBD1 as D (6 bases). The CDR3 totals 15 residues. V was clipped by 0 bases and J by 6 bases, with 14 bases between them. Germline V gives CDR1 MNHEY, CDR2 SMNVEV (reference sequence). CDR3: CASSLSEGVIHGYTF. CDR3 nucleotide sequence: TGTGCCAGCAGTTTATCTGAGGGGGTTATTCATGGCTACACCTTC.

J is TRBJ2-7 and V is TRBV5-4; TRBD1 is a possible D gene (6 bases). CDR1 and CDR2 from the germline V gene are SGHNT and YYREEE (reference sequence). Trimming pared 0 bases from V and 4 bases from J, leaving 11 bases between. CDR3 size: 14 residues. The CDR3: CASSLGRGLYEQYF. The DNA for the CDR3 is TGTGCCAGCAGCTTGGGAAGGGGGTTGTACGAGCAGTACTTC.

The V gene is TRBV7-8, the J gene TRBJ2-2; 13 bases agree with TRBD2. The CDR3 sequence is 19 residues long. The V gene's germline CDR1 is SGHVS and CDR2 FQNEAQ. Trimming took 2 bases from V and 6 from J; bases not matched to a gene: 12. Here the CDR3 reads CASSLKGRDGLAGAGELFF. In DNA form, the CDR3 reads TGTGCCAGCAGCTTAAAAGGCCGGGATGGACTAGCGGGAGCCGGGGAGCTGTTTTTT.

The chain combines TRBV7-8 with TRBJ2-2, with unresolved D. This CDR3 spans 13 amino acids. The V gene lost 4 bases and the J gene lost 5 bases, with 8 bases spanning the gap. The germline gives CDR1 SGHVS, CDR2 FQNEAQ. The CDR3 DNA is TGTGCCAGCAGCTCCACTCAAACCGGGGAGCTGTTTTTT. Residues: CASSSTQTGELFF.

The chain employs TRBV3-1 (or the pseudogene TRBV3-2) and TRBJ2-5, with 9 bases aligning to TRBD1. V gave up 5 bases and J gave up 2 bases; unmatched junction bases: 3. CDR3 length equals 14 residues. In germline, CDR1 is LGHDT, CDR2 YNNKEL (reference sequence). The DNA of the CDR3 is TGTGCCAGCAGCGCAGGACAGGGGCAAGAGACCCAGTACTTC. Translation gives CASSAGQGQETQYF.

As for this clone: The identical CDR3 is also encoded by other nucleotide sequences in the sample. The chain employs TRBV5-1 and TRBJ2-5, with D unresolved. Looked up from germline, CDR1 is SGHRS and CDR2 is YFSETQ. V lost 0 bases and J lost 0, with 6 bases in between. This CDR3 is 14 amino acids long. The CDR3 nucleotides read TGCGCCAGCAGCTTGGGTCAGAACCAAGAGACCCAGTACTTC. Its protein is CASSLGQNQETQYF.

The rearrangement links TRBV5-6 to TRBJ2-3; 8 bases are a match to TRBD2. There are 15 residues in the CDR3. Germline CDR1 and CDR2: SGHDT and YYEEEE. V lost 3 bases, J lost 2 bases, and 5 bases stayed unmatched. The CDR3 is CASSSASGSTDTQYF. The CDR3 DNA sequence: TGTGCCAGCAGCTCCGCTAGCGGGTCCACAGATACGCAGTATTTT.

The rearrangement uses TRBV6-5 and TRBJ2-1; 10 positions agree with TRBD2. Germline lookup yields CDR1 MNHEY and CDR2 SVGAGI. V was clipped by 4 bases and J by 6 bases; unmatched bases: 9. This CDR3 spans 16 amino acids. CDR3 nucleotides: TGTGCCAGCAGTTCCCATAGCGGGAGGTCCGGCAATGAGCAGTTCTTC. Protein product: CASSSHSGRSGNEQFF.

Worth noting for this clone: This sample also contains other DNA sequences that code for the same CDR3. The chain combines TRBV6-5 with TRBJ2-7; 8 bases are a match to TRBD1. Germline V CDR1 and CDR2: MNHEY, SVGAGI. This CDR3 contains 15 residues. Trimming at V came to 0 bases and at J to 3 bases, leaving 4 bases not matched to a gene. CDR3 amino acids: CASSYSSGGSYEQYF. CDR3 DNA sequence: TGTGCCAGCAGTTACTCGTCAGGGGGCAGCTACGAGCAGTACTTC.